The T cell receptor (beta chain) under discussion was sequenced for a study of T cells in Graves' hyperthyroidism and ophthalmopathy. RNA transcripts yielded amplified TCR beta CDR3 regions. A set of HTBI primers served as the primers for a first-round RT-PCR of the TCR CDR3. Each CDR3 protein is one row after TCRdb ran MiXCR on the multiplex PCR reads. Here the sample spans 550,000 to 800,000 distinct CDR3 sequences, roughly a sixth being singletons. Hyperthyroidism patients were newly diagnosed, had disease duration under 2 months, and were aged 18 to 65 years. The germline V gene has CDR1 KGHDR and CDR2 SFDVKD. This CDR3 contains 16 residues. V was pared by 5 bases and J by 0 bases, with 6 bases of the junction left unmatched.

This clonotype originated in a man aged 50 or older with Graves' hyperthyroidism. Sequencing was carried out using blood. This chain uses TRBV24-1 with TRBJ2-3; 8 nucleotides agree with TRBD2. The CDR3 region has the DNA TGTGCCACCAGTGGTATAGCGGGATCTAGCACAGATACGCAGTATTTT. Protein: CATSGIAGSSTDTQYF.